One and the same sample provided the 30 T cell receptor beta chains below, sequenced in a study of T-cell reconstitution after alpha-beta-depleted transplantation in children. A library of TCRbeta sequences, prepared with unique molecular identifiers, was generated. TCRdb itself ran the PCR reads through MiXCR, one entry per CDR3 protein. The profile shows hundreds of thousands of distinct CDR3 sequences, about 17% of them singletons. Sequenced material: PBMCs, mostly from graft donor cells, taken 360 days after TCRalphabeta/CD19-depleted stem cell transplant. The receptor source for this set is a boy under two years old who had a stem cell transplant for Wiskott-Aldrich syndrome, so the T cells may come from the graft donor.

This clonotype was counted only a few times. The rearrangement joins TRBV15 to TRBJ2-7; a weak D match, TRBD2 (5 bases). Trimming removed 0 bases at V and 5 bases at J, with 11 bases between. The CDR3 extends over 14 amino acids. Germline CDR1 is LNHNV and CDR2 is YYDKDF (reference sequence). This CDR3 reads CATSRDGSRNEQYF. The CDR3, as DNA: TGTGCCACCAGCAGAGATGGGAGTCGGAACGAGCAGTACTTC.

Regarding this clonotype: One junction end does not reproduce the germline sequence, and a read error may be involved. The chain combines TRBV29-1 with TRBJ2-7; TRBD2 is a possible D gene (6 bases). Germline lookup yields CDR1 SQVTM and CDR2 ANQGSEA. This CDR3 region has 14 residues. As DNA, the CDR3 is TGCAGAGTTGTTCTACCGACTAGAAGGAAAGCGCAGTACTTC. Its protein product is CRVVLPTRRKAQYF.

The sample holds a few counts of this clonotype. V is TRBV20-1 and J is TRBJ2-3; a possible D gene is TRBD2 (5 bases). Deletions cut 0 bases from V and 0 bases from J, with 10 bases between. The CDR3 runs to 15 residues. Germline-derived CDR1 and CDR2 are DFQATT and SNEGSKA (reference sequence). The CDR3 DNA reads TGCAGTGCTAGAGATTACGGCGGGAGCACAGATACGCAGTATTTT. Protein sequence: CSARDYGGSTDTQYF.

The gene calls are TRBV12-3 or TRBV12-4 and TRBJ2-1; D is possibly TRBD1 (6 bases). CDR3 length: 14 amino acids. Trimming removed 1 base at V and 4 bases at J, with 8 bases between. The CDR3 region has the DNA TGTGCCAGCAGTTTAGGGGACACTTACAATGAGCAGTTCTTC. As protein: CASSLGDTYNEQFF.

This chain joins TRBV15 and TRBJ2-1; D ambiguous. Germline V CDR1 and CDR2: LNHNV, YYDKDF (reference sequence). The CDR3 has 14 residues. V gave up 1 base and J gave up 4 bases, with 8 bases separating them. CDR3 protein: CATSRGTTYNEQFF. The CDR3 DNA reads as TGTGCCACCAGCAGAGGCACGACATACAATGAGCAGTTCTTC.

The chain has TRBV7-9 and TRBJ1-1; the D is unclear. Germline CDR1 and CDR2: SEHNR and FQNEAQ (reference sequence). The CDR3 extends over 14 amino acids. The V end was cut by 1 base, the J end by 2 bases, with 8 bases between. As DNA, the CDR3 is TGTGCCAGCAGCTTAGTTCCAGCAAACACTGAAGCTTTCTTT. Translating gives CASSLVPANTEAFF.

The chain uses TRBV15 and TRBJ2-2; 10 nucleotides align to TRBD2. The CDR3 spans 16 residues. V shed 0 bases, J shed 6 bases, and the junction held 4 bases outside the gene matches. Per the germline V gene, CDR1 is LNHNV and CDR2 is YYDKDF (reference sequence). Written as DNA, the CDR3 is TGTGCCACCAGCAGAGATAAGCGGGGGGGCCCCGGGGAGCTGTTTTTT. Its translation: CATSRDKRGGPGELFF.

The CDR3 spells CATSGQAFNTGELFF. The CDR3 DNA is TGTGCCACCAGTGGACAGGCTTTCAACACCGGGGAGCTGTTTTTT. The gene calls are TRBV24-1 and TRBJ2-2; a weak D match, TRBD1 (6 bases). The CDR3 extends over 15 amino acids. Germline CDR1 reads KGHDR; CDR2 reads SFDVKD. The V end lost 5 bases, the J end lost 2 bases, and 11 bases lay between the germline ends.

V gene TRBV24-1 combines with J gene TRBJ2-3; D possibly corresponds to TRBD2 (5 bases). Trimming took off 3 bases at V and 0 bases at J, with 9 bases between the two ends. Germline V gene sequence: CDR1 KGHDR, CDR2 SFDVKD. CDR3 size: 15 residues. CDR3 coding DNA: TGTGCCACCAGTGATCCTCGGACTAGCACAGATACGCAGTATTTT. This gives the protein CATSDPRTSTDTQYF.

The chain couples TRBV4-2 to TRBJ2-2; D is uncertain. Germline V gene data show CDR1 as LGHNA and CDR2 as YNFKEQ. The CDR3 runs 13 residues. Trimming removed 4 bases from V and 6 bases from J, with 9 bases in between. The CDR3 DNA reads TGTGCCAGCAGCCCAGCAGGTCCCGGGGAGCTGTTTTTT. It yields the protein CASSPAGPGELFF.

This clonotype was seen a few times. CDR3 region: CASSLYQSSTDTQYF. CDR3 DNA: TGCGCCAGCAGCTTGTATCAATCTAGCACAGATACGCAGTATTTT. The rearrangement links TRBV5-1 to TRBJ2-3; D ambiguous. This CDR3 is 15 amino acids long. V lost 1 base and J lost 0, with 9 bases in between. The germline CDR1 and CDR2 sequences are SGHRS and YFSETQ. Variable domain in full (rest from reference TRBV5-1 and TRBJ2-3): KAGVTQTPRYLIKTRGQQVTLSCSPISGHRSVSWYQQTPGQGLQFLFEYFSETQRNKGNFPGRFSGRQFSNSRSEMNVSTLELGDSALYLCASSLYQSSTDTQYFGPGTRLTVL.

This clonotype was recorded only once. A much larger clone lies one base from this, so it may be a read error. The chain links TRBV10-3 to TRBJ1-1; D is undetermined. Germline V gives CDR1 ENHRY, CDR2 SYGVKD. The CDR3 runs to 16 residues. The CDR3 sequence is CAIIEKLGGVNTEAFF. The CDR3 region has the DNA TGTGCCATCATTGAGAAATTGGGCGGGGTGAACACTGAAGCTTTCTTT.

The rearrangement uses TRBV2 and TRBJ2-1; D could derive from TRBD1 or TRBD2 (5 bases each). The germline V gene encodes CDR1 SNHLY and CDR2 FYNNEI. This CDR3 comprises 14 residues. V lost 5 bases and J lost 4, with 12 bases in between. CDR3 nucleotide sequence: TGTGCCAGCAGTCGGGACCTGGGGTACAATGAGCAGTTCTTC. Its protein is CASSRDLGYNEQFF.

The chain employs TRBV20-1 and TRBJ2-3, with TRBD1 matching over 9 bases. This CDR3 is built from 13 residues. The V gene's germline CDR1 is DFQATT and CDR2 SNEGSKA (reference sequence). Trimming took 5 bases from V and 4 from J; bases not matched to a gene: 4. In nucleotides, the CDR3 is TGCAGTGCTGGGACAGGGTTGTCAGATACGCAGTATTTT. Protein product: CSAGTGLSDTQYF.

The chain couples TRBV27 to TRBJ2-1, with TRBD2 identical over 8 bases. V dropped 7 bases and J dropped 5; count of bases not matched to a gene: 7. Per the germline V gene, CDR1 is MNHEY and CDR2 is SMNVEV (reference sequence). The CDR3 spans 14 residues. Here the CDR3 DNA reads TGTGCCAGCAAACTGACTAGCGTTGACAATGAGCAGTTCTTC. Its translation is CASKLTSVDNEQFF.

This clonotype was seen more than once but under ten times. CDR3 coding DNA: TGCGCCAGCAGCCAAGAGAGACTAGCGGGGGTGAGCTCCTACAATGAGCAGTTCTTC. It encodes CASSQERLAGVSSYNEQFF. V and J are TRBV4-1 and TRBJ2-1; 12 bases line up with TRBD2. This CDR3 spans 19 amino acids. After removal of 0 bases from V and 0 bases from J, the junction contained 6 bases not matched to a gene. CDR1 is MGHRA and CDR2 is YSYEKL in the germline V gene.

This clonotype was detected a few times. The chain links TRBV20-1 to TRBJ2-3; D might be TRBD2 (5 bases). Germline values: CDR1 DFQATT, CDR2 SNEGSKA (reference sequence). V lost 1 base and J 4 bases, leaving 15 bases between the germline ends. There are 15 residues in the CDR3. The CDR3 sequence is CSARGTPWGADTQYF. In nucleotides, the CDR3 is TGCAGTGCTAGAGGGACTCCCTGGGGAGCAGATACGCAGTATTTT.

This chain uses TRBV19 with TRBJ2-5, with 8 positions matching TRBD2. Germline-derived CDR1 and CDR2 are LNHDA and SQIVND (reference sequence). V was clipped by 4 bases and J by 5 bases; unmatched bases: 12. The CDR3 has 16 residues. The CDR3 DNA is TGTGCCAGTAGTAGTCAGCGGGAGTTTCGATGGGAGACCCAGTACTTC. Encoded protein: CASSSQREFRWETQYF.

This sequence joins TRBV27 and TRBJ2-3, with D unclear. Germline CDR1 is MNHEY and CDR2 is SMNVEV (reference sequence). Trimming took 0 bases from V and 3 from J, leaving 10 bases between them. The CDR3 runs 15 residues. The chain's CDR3 is CASSLSGVRTDTQYF. The CDR3 region has the DNA TGTGCCAGCAGTTTATCTGGGGTTAGGACAGATACGCAGTATTTT.

This sequence joins TRBV14 and TRBJ2-1, with D possibly matching TRBD2 (5 bases). V was trimmed by 2 bases and J by 7 bases, leaving 12 bases between them. This CDR3 has 14 residues. Germline CDR1 and CDR2: SGHDN and FVKESK. This CDR3 reads CASSQWVGGNEQFF. CDR3 nucleotide sequence: TGTGCCAGCAGCCAATGGGTCGGCGGGAATGAGCAGTTCTTC.

This clonotype came up a few times. This chain connects TRBV19 to TRBJ2-6; 8 nucleotides match TRBD1. CDR1 LNHDA and CDR2 SQIVND come from the germline V gene (reference sequence). The junction had 3 bases not matched to a gene; V was cut back by 5 bases and J by 3 bases. This CDR3 comprises 15 residues. Here the CDR3 DNA reads TGTGCCAGTAGTGGCAGGGGGCTTGGGGCCAACGTCCTGACTTTC. The encoded protein is CASSGRGLGANVLTF.

The chain has TRBV12-3 or TRBV12-4 and TRBJ1-2, with TRBD1 matching 8 bases. The CDR3 totals 13 residues. V was clipped by 6 bases and J by 4 bases; unmatched bases: 4. CDR3 coding DNA: TGTGCCAGCAGCATTCAGGGGGCCTATGGCTACACCTTC. As protein: CASSIQGAYGYTF.

This clonotype was seen a handful of times. The chain combines TRBV13 with TRBJ2-4; D gene ambiguous. V lost 3 bases and J lost 0, with 12 bases in between. Germline values: CDR1 PRHDT, CDR2 FYEKMQ (reference sequence). This CDR3 region has 16 residues. CDR3 protein: CASSFLTDVAKNIQYF. CDR3 sequence (DNA): TGTGCCAGCAGCTTTCTAACCGATGTAGCCAAAAACATTCAGTACTTC.

This clonotype was picked up many times. Here the CDR3 reads CSVAGTSGSATYEQYF. CDR3 DNA: TGCAGCGTTGCAGGGACTAGCGGAAGCGCGACCTACGAGCAGTACTTC. V usage is TRBV29-1 and J usage is TRBJ2-7, with TRBD2 identical over 11 bases. Germline assignment: CDR1 SQVTM and CDR2 ANQGSEA. V lost 4 bases, J lost 2 bases, and 10 bases stayed unmatched. The CDR3 consists of 16 residues.

V and J are TRBV12-3 or TRBV12-4 and TRBJ2-1; TRBD2 agrees at 8 bases. This CDR3 has 15 amino acids. Losses at the gene ends were 4 bases for V and 4 bases for J; bases not matched to a gene: 6. The CDR3 region is CASSSRGGRYNEQFF. The CDR3 region has the DNA TGTGCCAGCAGTTCCCGCGGGGGGCGATACAATGAGCAGTTCTTC.

The chain couples TRBV6-5 to TRBJ2-7; TRBD1 matches 10 bases. The CDR3 totals 15 residues. Germline V lookup: CDR1 MNHEY, CDR2 SVGAGI. V lost 2 bases and J lost 1; bases outside the gene matches: 2. The CDR3: CASSYDRGLSYEQYF. DNA for the CDR3: TGTGCCAGCAGTTACGACAGGGGGCTATCCTACGAGCAGTACTTC.

The chain employs TRBV28 and TRBJ2-5; 11 bases fit TRBD2. The CDR3 has 12 residues. Looked up from germline, CDR1 is MDHEN and CDR2 is SYDVKM. Trimming cost V 5 bases and J 7 bases; bases outside gene matches: 0. CDR3 residues: CASSGLAGTQYF. The DNA for the CDR3 is TGTGCCAGCAGTGGACTAGCGGGGACCCAGTACTTC. Full variable domain (missing parts from reference TRBV28 and TRBJ2-5): DVKVTQSSRYLVKRTGEKVFLECVQDMDHENMFWYRQDPGLGLRLIYFSYDVKMKEKGDIPEGYSVSREKKERFSLILESASTNQTSMYLCASSGLAGTQYFGPGTRLLVL.

The rearrangement uses TRBV4-1 and TRBJ2-2; 7 bases align to TRBD2. The CDR3 consists of 17 residues. The germline gives CDR1 MGHRA, CDR2 YSYEKL. Trimming took 1 base from V and 3 from J; bases not matched to a gene: 8. The CDR3 spells CASSQVSQAGHTGELFF. The CDR3 bases are TGCGCCAGCAGCCAAGTGTCTCAAGCGGGGCACACCGGGGAGCTGTTTTTT.

J is TRBJ2-2 and V is TRBV30; D is unclear. V gave up 2 bases and J gave up 4 bases, with 11 bases separating them. Germline V lookup: CDR1 GTSNPN, CDR2 SVGIG (reference sequence). The CDR3 has 14 residues. CDR3 residues: CAWSWSTFTGELFF. CDR3 sequence (DNA): TGTGCCTGGAGTTGGTCTACCTTCACCGGGGAGCTGTTTTTT.

In its sample, this clonotype was seen a few times. The chain couples TRBV11-2 to TRBJ2-7; no clear D. Between the trimmed V and J ends, which lost 2 bases and 6 bases, there was a span of 32 bases. The CDR3 has 20 residues. Germline V gene lookup returns CDR1 SGHAT and CDR2 FQNNGV. CDR3 residues: CASSLTPIAASLAPSVEQYF. Here the CDR3 DNA reads TGTGCCAGCAGCTTAACCCCCATTGCCGCGTCTCTCGCGCCTTCGGTCGAGCAGTACTTC.